This T cell receptor beta chain comes out of a study of T cells in Graves' hyperthyroidism and ophthalmopathy (dated by TCRdb to 2018 to 2020). As for the study more broadly: Peripheral blood samples were taken at the time of initial diagnosis, prior to any treatment. To identify TCR V-J signatures that set the groups apart, the researchers used a discovery cohort of more than 95 patients, made up of some 41 with Graves' ophthalmopathy and 57 with stable Graves' hyperthyroidism. Whether ophthalmopathy could be predicted prospectively was tested in an independent validation cohort made up of approximately 19 hyperthyroidism patients plus 17 patients who later progressed to ophthalmopathy. The 75 to 100 discovery patients were divided at random into training and test sets in a 7:3 ratio. The study also compared thyroid tissue and blood T-cell repertoires from about six Graves' hyperthyroidism patients. Once sampling was done, hyperthyroidism patients were given methimazole at a starting dose of 30 mg daily, whereas ophthalmopathy patients were given high-dose intravenous methylprednisolone. The paper describes TCR Vbeta CDR3 sequencing of 130 to 150 peripheral blood samples, made up of 43 ophthalmopathy patients, over 70 hyperthyroidism patients and 17 progressor patients.

Moderately to severely active disease, a Clinical Activity Score of at least 3, a NOSPECS grade of at least 4, and a duration under 3 months were present in ophthalmopathy patients. Exclusion was applied to patients with uncontrolled infections, other autoimmune diseases, pregnancy or lactation. Diagnoses relied on clinical symptoms, serum thyroxine and TRAb, thyroid ultrasound and orbital computed tomography. Ficoll-Paque density gradient centrifugation was used to isolate PBMCs from around 10 ml of fresh peripheral blood. Total RNA was extracted with Trizol reagent, and quality was checked on an Agilent 2100 Bioanalyzer. V loses 0 bases of germline sequence and J loses 2 bases, and the interval between the two ends is 15 bases. CDR1 and CDR2 (SGDLS, YYNGEE) derive from the germline V gene. The CDR3 starts with the cysteine, ends with the phenylalanine, and has 16 residues. Only the CDR3 region is kept as DNA, spanning 48 bases read in frame from base 1.

What the study reported, not specific to this receptor: Ophthalmopathy was separated from stable hyperthyroidism by a 13 V-J signature model, with around 88% sensitivity and about 81% specificity obtained in cross-validation and 80%/75% obtained in testing. Sample size was not statistically predetermined, and blinding of investigators to group allocation was not performed. Most expanded thyroid clonotypes (frequency above 0.001) were also found in blood, which suggests that blood repertoires may mirror thyroid immune responses. During validation, the model predicted progression to ophthalmopathy a median of around six months ahead of onset, with just under 71% sensitivity and around 72% specificity.

This clonotype was seen more than once but under ten times. There is no known antigen for this receptor. No clone much larger than this one lies a single base away; base qualities are absent. TCR beta CDR3 regions were amplified from RNA transcripts. A first-round RT-PCR of the TCR CDR3 used the HTBI primer set with the Qiagen OneStep RT-PCR kit. Libraries were constructed in a second round of multiplex PCR, after which size selection and purification were performed. Sequencing of the libraries was done on an Illumina HiSeq2000 using paired-end 100 bp reads. In the source study's methods: SOAPnuke was used to process the raw data, removing reads that contained adapters or uncalled bases, had a mean Phred below 15, or lacked an exact match to the constant primer or identifier. COPE v1.2.5 was used to merge high-quality paired reads, and clonotypes were defined as unique nucleotide sequences. MiTCR v1.1 was used to align the clonotypes against IMGT TRBV, TRBD and TRBJ reference segments. Analysis was restricted to V-J combinations with a frequency above 0.0001, which covered 98% to 99.2% of repertoires. A TCS score was defined as the ratio of F50 (clonal expansion) to E x V (chaos), with BLOSUM62-based TCRdist applied between CDR3 peptides within each V-J. Welch's t-statistics and random forest reduced 500 to 650 V-J features to under 15, which were used in a naive Bayes classifier (R e1071). TCRdb redid the processing of the public reads, applying fastp at Q25 and MiXCR, and retained in-frame beta chains. Rows merge per CDR3 protein into single entries with the most common DNA and genes. It is TCRdb's table, rather than the study itself, that gives the V and J calls and clone size. The sample includes around 300,000 distinct CDR3 sequences, with roughly 18% observed a single time. The ten largest clonotypes hold approximately 35% of the sample.

The sequence links TRBV9 to TRBJ2-7; the D gene cannot be named for sure. This TCR came from a man aged 45-65 years with Graves' ophthalmopathy. Material for sequencing was blood. The CDR3 has the sequence CASSVEAVWNTYEQYF. DNA sequence: TGTGCCAGCAGCGTAGAAGCAGTGTGGAACACCTACGAGCAGTACTTC. Here the CDR3 is joined to the reference TRBV9 and TRBJ2-7 genes, and the full variable domain is: DSGVTQTPKHLITATGQRVTLRCSPRSGDLSVYWYQQSLDQGLQFLIQYYNGEERAKGNILERFSAQQFPDLHSELNLSSLELGDSALYFCASSVEAVWNTYEQYFGPGTRLTVT.